These 14 T cell receptor beta chains were sequenced from one sample in a study of cytomegalovirus exposure and HLA in healthy donors. The PCR contained 60 Vbeta and 13 Jbeta primers. Data came from immunoSEQ multiplex PCR; TCRdb stores just in-frame clones and leaves some out. The sample shows about 300,000 clones, roughly 88% of them seen only once. Sequences were obtained from PBMCs. These receptor sequences come from a man aged 40-49 years in good health and CMV-seropositive.

This CDR3 is CASTPAGVRDEQYF. The CDR3 nucleotides are TGTGCCAGCACCCCGGCGGGAGTGCGGGACGAGCAGTACTTC. V usage is TRBV28 and J usage is TRBJ2-7; the match to TRBD2 covers 7 bases. V lost 7 bases, J lost 5 bases, and 11 bases stayed unmatched. CDR1 and CDR2 from the germline V gene are MDHEN and SYDVKM. The CDR3 has 14 amino acids. Based on the CDR3 plus reference TRBV28 and TRBJ2-7, the full variable domain is DVKVTQSSRYLVKRTGEKVFLECVQDMDHENMFWYRQDPGLGLRLIYFSYDVKMKEKGDIPEGYSVSREKKERFSLILESASTNQTSMYLCASTPAGVRDEQYFGPGTRLTVT.

The chain links TRBV6-1 to TRBJ1-2; 9 bases are shared with TRBD1. CDR3 size: 13 residues. The V and J ends lost 7 bases and 4 bases, in that order; junction bases with no gene match: 4. CDR1 is MNHNS, CDR2 SASEGT, per germline. The CDR3 DNA sequence: TGTGCCAGCATACACAGGGGGCTCTATGGCTACACCTTC. As protein: CASIHRGLYGYTF.

Regarding this clone: Other DNA sequences in this sample translate to the same CDR3. CDR3 loop: CSVVSGSETQYF. For the CDR3, the DNA is TGCAGCGTTGTTAGCGGGAGCGAGACCCAGTACTTC. The V gene is TRBV29-1, the J gene TRBJ2-5, with 9 bases aligning to TRBD2. The V gene end was trimmed by 4 bases and the J gene end by 5 bases; junction bases not matched to a gene: 2. CDR1 is SQVTM and CDR2 is ANQGSEA in the germline V gene. The CDR3 contains 12 residues.

The chain joins TRBV29-1 to TRBJ2-1, with a tentative D call TRBD1 (6 bases). The germline CDR1 and CDR2 sequences are SQVTM and ANQGSEA. Deletions cut 4 bases from V and 3 bases from J, with 16 bases between. The CDR3 contains 15 residues. CDR3 nucleotides: TGCAGCGTTGTGTGGGGGCCCACTTACTACAATGAGCAGTTCTTC. Translated, it gives CSVVWGPTYYNEQFF.

This sequence joins TRBV7-6 and TRBJ1-4; TRBD1 matches at 7 bases. Germline assignment: CDR1 SGHVS and CDR2 FNYEAQ. The J segment lost 12 bases and the V segment lost 0 bases, leaving 10 bases of the junction unmatched. The CDR3 is 15 residues long. CDR3 nucleotides: TGTGCCAGCAGCTTAGCCGCAGGGGGAATCCGGGAACTGTTTTTT. Translated: CASSLAAGGIRELFF. Together with reference TRBV7-6 and TRBJ1-4, the CDR3 gives the full variable domain: GAGVSQSPRYKVTKRGQDVALRCDPISGHVSLYWYRQALGQGPEFLTYFNYEAQQDKSGLPNDRFSAERPEGSISTLTIQRTEQRDSAMYRCASSLAAGGIRELFFGSGTQLSVL.

The rearrangement joins TRBV5-6 to TRBJ2-5, with a possible D match to TRBD1 (6 bases). This CDR3 contains 14 residues. V lost 0 bases, J lost 5 bases, and 11 bases lay in between. The V gene's germline CDR1 is SGHDT and CDR2 YYEEEE. CDR3 DNA: TGTGCCAGCAGCTTGGGTCAGGGACACGAGACCCAGTACTTC. As protein: CASSLGQGHETQYF.

The chain has TRBV30 and TRBJ1-2; no clear D gene. V dropped 0 bases and J dropped 7 bases, with 6 bases sitting between them. The germline gives CDR1 GTSNPN, CDR2 SVGIG (reference sequence). This CDR3 region has 11 residues. CDR3 region: CAWSVLRGYTF. CDR3 DNA sequence: TGTGCCTGGAGTGTATTGCGTGGCTACACCTTC.

The chain uses TRBV19 and TRBJ2-7; 9 bases align to TRBD2. The CDR3 length is 15 residues. V lost 4 bases and J lost 4; bases outside the gene matches: 8. CDR1 is LNHDA and CDR2 is SQIVND in the germline V gene (reference sequence). The DNA for the CDR3 is TGTGCCAGTAGTACAGCGGGACTAGCAGAGTACGAGCAGTACTTC. Translation: CASSTAGLAEYEQYF.

The chain has TRBV7-9 and TRBJ2-3; TRBD2 matches at 11 bases. The CDR3 length is 17 residues. Per the germline V gene, CDR1 is SEHNR and CDR2 is FQNEAQ (reference sequence). V shed 1 base, J shed 2 bases, and the junction held 5 bases outside the gene matches. CDR3 bases: TGTGCCAGCAGCTTAGAGGGACTAGCGGAGTACACAGATACGCAGTATTTT. Translated, it gives CASSLEGLAEYTDTQYF.

This clone was detected only once. The rearrangement links TRBV5-4 to TRBJ2-7, with 9 nucleotides matching TRBD2. The V gene's germline CDR1 is SGHNT and CDR2 YYREEE (reference sequence). With 4 bases clipped from V and 2 bases from J, the junction kept 10 bases outside the gene matches. This CDR3 comprises 16 residues. CDR3: CASSPGTSNDPYEQYF. Here the CDR3 DNA reads TGTGCCAGCAGCCCTGGGACTAGCAACGACCCCTACGAGCAGTACTTC.

The V call is TRBV5-6, the J call TRBJ1-2; TRBD1 agrees at 8 bases. Losses at the gene ends were 0 bases for V and 4 bases for J; bases not matched to a gene: 5. Germline CDR1 reads SGHDT; CDR2 reads YYEEEE. The CDR3 has 15 residues. The CDR3 loop reads CASSLVAGGIYGYTF. For the CDR3, the DNA is TGTGCCAGCAGCTTGGTCGCAGGGGGCATCTATGGCTACACCTTC.

A note on this clone: Within the sample, other DNA sequences also encode this same CDR3. V gene TRBV5-1 combines with J gene TRBJ2-7; TRBD1 matches at 9 bases. Unmatched junction bases numbered 5, after V lost 3 bases and J lost 4 bases. Germline V lookup: CDR1 SGHRS, CDR2 YFSETQ. The CDR3 contains 14 residues. The CDR3 loop reads CASSSGQGAYEQYF. CDR3 nucleotides: TGCGCCAGCAGCTCGGGACAGGGTGCGTACGAGCAGTACTTC.

This chain joins TRBV2 and TRBJ1-1; D is unclear. CDR3 length equals 12 residues. Germline values: CDR1 SNHLY, CDR2 FYNNEI. The ends were cut back, 8 bases at V and 5 bases at J, with 12 bases in the middle. The CDR3 here is CASDRESTEAFF. For the CDR3, the DNA is TGTGCCAGCGATCGGGAGAGTACTGAAGCTTTCTTT.

The V and J genes are TRBV30 and TRBJ1-2, with TRBD1 as a possible D gene (6 bases). The V gene's germline CDR1 is GTSNPN and CDR2 SVGIG (reference sequence). Trimming took off 3 bases at V and 2 bases at J, with 16 bases between the two ends. The CDR3 loop spans 15 amino acids. The CDR3 sequence: CAWRQTGTLNYGYTF. The DNA for the CDR3 is TGTGCCTGGAGGCAAACCGGGACACTCAACTATGGCTACACCTTC.